This T cell receptor (beta chain) stems from a study of tumor-infiltrating lymphocytes in primary liver carcinoma. At the level of the study: Subjects consisted of male and female patients aged 30 to 69 years.

DNA and RNA were both co-extracted from 20-30 mg of bulk tissue that had not been sorted. By surgical resection, the patients were treated for their primary liver carcinoma. Each tumor had five separate regions sampled. cDNA specific to TCR beta was made from 450 to 650 ng of total RNA, with a constant-region primer employed for priming. Slightly modified ARM-PCR with three nested multiplex PCR rounds yielded TCR beta libraries. Researchers ran the first two PCR rounds for roughly 11 cycles each with TRBV1-TRBV30 forward primers and a C-beta reverse primer. MiXCR, applied by TCRdb to the multiplex PCR reads, yields one record per CDR3 protein. The sample lists 100,000 to 150,000 distinct CDR3 sequences, 50% to 80% occurring once. This CDR3 has 14 amino acids. The V end was cut by 4 bases, the J end by 5 bases, with 13 bases between. CDR1 SGHDN and CDR2 FVKESK come from the germline V gene. This clonotype was recorded many times.

Sequencing used liver tumor tissue from sampling region 3. Subset noted: tumor region T3, left-lateral pole. The source of this sequence is a woman in her sixties with primary liver carcinoma and hepatitis B virus infection. This chain joins TRBV14 and TRBJ2-3; possibly TRBD1 or TRBD2 for D (5 bases each). The CDR3, as DNA: TGTGCCAGCAGCCCGGGACGACCAGGAGATACGCAGTATTTT. Residues: CASSPGRPGDTQYF.